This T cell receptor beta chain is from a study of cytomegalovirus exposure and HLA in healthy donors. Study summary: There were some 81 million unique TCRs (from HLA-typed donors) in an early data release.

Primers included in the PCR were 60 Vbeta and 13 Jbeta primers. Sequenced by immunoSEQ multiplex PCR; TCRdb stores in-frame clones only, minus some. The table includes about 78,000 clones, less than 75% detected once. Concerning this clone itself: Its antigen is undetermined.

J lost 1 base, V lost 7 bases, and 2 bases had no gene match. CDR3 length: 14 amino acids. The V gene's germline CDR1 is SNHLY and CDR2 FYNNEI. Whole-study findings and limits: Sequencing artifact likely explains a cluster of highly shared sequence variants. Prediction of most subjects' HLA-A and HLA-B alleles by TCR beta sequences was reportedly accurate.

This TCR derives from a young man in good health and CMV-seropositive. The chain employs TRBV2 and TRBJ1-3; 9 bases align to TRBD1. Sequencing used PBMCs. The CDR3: CASKQGASGNTIYF. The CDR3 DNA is TGTGCCAGCAAACAGGGGGCTTCTGGAAACACCATATATTTT.